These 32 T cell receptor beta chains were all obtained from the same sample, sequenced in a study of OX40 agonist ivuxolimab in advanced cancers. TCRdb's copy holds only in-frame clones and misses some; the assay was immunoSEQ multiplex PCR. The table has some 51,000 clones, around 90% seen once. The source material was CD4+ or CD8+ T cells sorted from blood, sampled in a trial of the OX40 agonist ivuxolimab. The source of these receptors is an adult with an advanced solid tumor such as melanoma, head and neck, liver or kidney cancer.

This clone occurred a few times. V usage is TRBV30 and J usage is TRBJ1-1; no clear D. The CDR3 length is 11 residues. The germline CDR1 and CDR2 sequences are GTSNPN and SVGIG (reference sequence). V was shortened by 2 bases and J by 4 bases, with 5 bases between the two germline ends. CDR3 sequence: CAWSISTEAFF. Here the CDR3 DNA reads TGTGCCTGGAGTATCTCCACTGAAGCTTTCTTT.

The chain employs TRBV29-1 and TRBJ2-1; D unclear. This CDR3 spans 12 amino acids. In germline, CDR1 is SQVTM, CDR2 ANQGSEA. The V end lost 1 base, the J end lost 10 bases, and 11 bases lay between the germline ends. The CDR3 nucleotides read TGCAGCGTTGAAGGGGAAGACGCCGAGCAGTTCTTC. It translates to CSVEGEDAEQFF.

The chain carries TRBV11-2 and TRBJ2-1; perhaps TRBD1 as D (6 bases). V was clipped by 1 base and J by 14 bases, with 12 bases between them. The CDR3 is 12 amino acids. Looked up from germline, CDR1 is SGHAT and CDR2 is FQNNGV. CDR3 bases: TGTGCCAGCAGCTTAGGCAGGGCAGGGGAGTTCTTC. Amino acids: CASSLGRAGEFF.

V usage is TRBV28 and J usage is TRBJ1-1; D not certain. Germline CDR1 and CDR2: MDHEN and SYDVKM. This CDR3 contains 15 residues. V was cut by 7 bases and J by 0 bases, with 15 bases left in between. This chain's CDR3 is CASTILGEVNTEAFF. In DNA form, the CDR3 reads TGTGCCAGCACAATCCTTGGGGAGGTGAACACTGAAGCTTTCTTT.

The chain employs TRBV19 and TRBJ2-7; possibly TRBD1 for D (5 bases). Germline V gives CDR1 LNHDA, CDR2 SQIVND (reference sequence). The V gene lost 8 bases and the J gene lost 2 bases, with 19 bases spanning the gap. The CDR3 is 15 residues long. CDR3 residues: CASAPIDSSPYEQYF. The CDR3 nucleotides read TGTGCCAGTGCCCCTATTGACAGTTCGCCCTACGAGCAGTACTTC.

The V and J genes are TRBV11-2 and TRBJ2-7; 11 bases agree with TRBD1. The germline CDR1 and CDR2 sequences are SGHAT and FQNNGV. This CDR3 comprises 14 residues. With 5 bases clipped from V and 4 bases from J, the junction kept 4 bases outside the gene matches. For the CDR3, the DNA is TGTGCCAGCAGCCCCGGGACAGGGGGGTACGAGCAGTACTTC. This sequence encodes CASSPGTGGYEQYF.

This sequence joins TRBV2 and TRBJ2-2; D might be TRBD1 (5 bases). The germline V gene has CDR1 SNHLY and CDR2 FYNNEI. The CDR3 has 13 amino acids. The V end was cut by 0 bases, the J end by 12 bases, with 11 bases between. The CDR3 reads CASSEARVGQLFF. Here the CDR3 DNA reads TGTGCCAGCAGTGAAGCGAGAGTGGGGCAGCTGTTTTTT.

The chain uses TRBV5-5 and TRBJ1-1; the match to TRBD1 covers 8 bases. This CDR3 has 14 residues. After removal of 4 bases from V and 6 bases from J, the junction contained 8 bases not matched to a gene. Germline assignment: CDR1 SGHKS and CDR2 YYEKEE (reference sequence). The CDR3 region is CASSAIQGASEAFF. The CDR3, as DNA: TGTGCCAGCAGCGCTATCCAGGGGGCCTCTGAAGCTTTCTTT.

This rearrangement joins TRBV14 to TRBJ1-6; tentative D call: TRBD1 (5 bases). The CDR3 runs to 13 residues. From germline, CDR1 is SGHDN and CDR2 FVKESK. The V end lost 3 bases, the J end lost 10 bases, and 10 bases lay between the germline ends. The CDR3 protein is CASSHGGGSPLHF. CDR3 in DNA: TGTGCCAGCAGCCATGGGGGAGGGTCACCCCTCCACTTT. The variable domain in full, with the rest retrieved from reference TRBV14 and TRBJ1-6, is EAGVTQFPSHSVIEKGQTVTLRCDPISGHDNLYWYRRVMGKEIKFLLHFVKESKQDESGMPNNRFLAERTGGTYSTLKVQPAELEDSGVYFCASSHGGGSPLHFGNGTRLTVT.

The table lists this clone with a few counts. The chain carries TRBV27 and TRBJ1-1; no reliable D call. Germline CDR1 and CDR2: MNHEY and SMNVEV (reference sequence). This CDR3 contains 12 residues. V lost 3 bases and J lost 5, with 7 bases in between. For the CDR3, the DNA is TGTGCCAGCAGTTTCCTAGGTACTGAAGCTTTCTTT. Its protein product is CASSFLGTEAFF.

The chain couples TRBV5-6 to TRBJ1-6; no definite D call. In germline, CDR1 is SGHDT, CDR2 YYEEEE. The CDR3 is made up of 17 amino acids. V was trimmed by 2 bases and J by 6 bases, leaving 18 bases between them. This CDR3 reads CASSFNLRTAPNSPLHF. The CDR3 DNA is TGTGCCAGCAGCTTTAATCTGAGGACCGCACCTAATTCACCCCTCCACTTT.

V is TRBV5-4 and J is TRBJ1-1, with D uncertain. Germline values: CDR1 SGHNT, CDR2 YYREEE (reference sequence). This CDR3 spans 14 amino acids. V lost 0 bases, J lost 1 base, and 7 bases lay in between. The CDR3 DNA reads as TGTGCCAGCAGCTTGGGTGGCTCGAACACTGAAGCTTTCTTT. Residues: CASSLGGSNTEAFF. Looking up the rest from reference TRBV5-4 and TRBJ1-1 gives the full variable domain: ETGVTQSPTHLIKTRGQQVTLRCSSQSGHNTVSWYQQALGQGPQFIFQYYREEENGRGNFPPRFSGLQFPNYSSELNVNALELDDSALYLCASSLGGSNTEAFFGQGTRLTVV.

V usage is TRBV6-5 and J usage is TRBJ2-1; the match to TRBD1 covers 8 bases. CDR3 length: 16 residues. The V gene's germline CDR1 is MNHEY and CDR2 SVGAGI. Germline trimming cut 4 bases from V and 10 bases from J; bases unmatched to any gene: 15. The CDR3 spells CASSFRTGSPSSEQFF. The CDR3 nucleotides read TGTGCCAGCAGTTTCCGGACAGGGTCCCCTTCGAGCGAGCAGTTCTTC.

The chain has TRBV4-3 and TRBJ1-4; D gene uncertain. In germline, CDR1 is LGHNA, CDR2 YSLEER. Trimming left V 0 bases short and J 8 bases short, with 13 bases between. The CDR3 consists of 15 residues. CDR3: CASSQDSTRGEKLFF. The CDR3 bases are TGCGCCAGCAGCCAAGATTCTACCAGAGGGGAAAAACTGTTTTTT.

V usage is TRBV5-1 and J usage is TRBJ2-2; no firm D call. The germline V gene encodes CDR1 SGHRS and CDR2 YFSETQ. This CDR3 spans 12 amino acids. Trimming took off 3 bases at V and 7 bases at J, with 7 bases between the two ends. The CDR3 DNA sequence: TGCGCCAGCAGCTATCCCGACGGGGAGCTGTTTTTT. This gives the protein CASSYPDGELFF.

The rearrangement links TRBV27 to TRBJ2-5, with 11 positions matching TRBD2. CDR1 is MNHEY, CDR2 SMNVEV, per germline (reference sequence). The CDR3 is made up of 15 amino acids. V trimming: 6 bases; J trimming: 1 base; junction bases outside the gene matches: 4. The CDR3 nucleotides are TGTGCCAGCAGCACACTAGCGGGGGTCCAAGAGACCCAGTACTTC. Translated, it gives CASSTLAGVQETQYF.

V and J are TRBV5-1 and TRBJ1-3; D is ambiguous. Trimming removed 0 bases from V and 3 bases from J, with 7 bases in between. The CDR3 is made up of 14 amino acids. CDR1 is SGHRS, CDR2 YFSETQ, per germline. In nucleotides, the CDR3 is TGCGCCAGCAGCTTGGGTCGGGTTGGAAACACCATATATTTT. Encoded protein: CASSLGRVGNTIYF.

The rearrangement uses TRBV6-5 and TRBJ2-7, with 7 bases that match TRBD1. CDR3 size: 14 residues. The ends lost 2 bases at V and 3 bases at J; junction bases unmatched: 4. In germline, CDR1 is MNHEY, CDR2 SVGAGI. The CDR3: CASSYRDSFYEQYF. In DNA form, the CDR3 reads TGTGCCAGCAGTTACCGGGACAGTTTCTACGAGCAGTACTTC.

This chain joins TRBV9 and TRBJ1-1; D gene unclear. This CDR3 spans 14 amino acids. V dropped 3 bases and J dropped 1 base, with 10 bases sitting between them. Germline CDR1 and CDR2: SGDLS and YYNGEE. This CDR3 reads CASSGSPGNTEAFF. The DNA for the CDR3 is TGTGCCAGCAGCGGGAGCCCAGGGAACACTGAAGCTTTCTTT.

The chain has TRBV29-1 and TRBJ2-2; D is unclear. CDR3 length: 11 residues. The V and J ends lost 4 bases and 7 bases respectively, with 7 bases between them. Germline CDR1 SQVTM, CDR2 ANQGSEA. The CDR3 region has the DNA TGCAGCGTTGGGATGAGCGGGGAGCTGTTTTTT. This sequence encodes CSVGMSGELFF.

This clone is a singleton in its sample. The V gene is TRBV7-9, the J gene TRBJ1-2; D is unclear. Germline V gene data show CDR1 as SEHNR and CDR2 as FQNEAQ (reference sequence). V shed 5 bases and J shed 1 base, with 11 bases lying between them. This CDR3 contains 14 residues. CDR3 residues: CASSLLTGNYGYTF. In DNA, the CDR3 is TGTGCCAGCAGCCTCCTAACTGGTAACTATGGCTACACCTTC.

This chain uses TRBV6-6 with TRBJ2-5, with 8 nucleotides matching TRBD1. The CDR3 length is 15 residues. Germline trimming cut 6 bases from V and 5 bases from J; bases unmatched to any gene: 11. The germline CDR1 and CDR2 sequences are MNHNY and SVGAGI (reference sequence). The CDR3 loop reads CASSIGQGVWETQYF. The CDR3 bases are TGTGCCAGCAGCATCGGACAGGGTGTGTGGGAGACCCAGTACTTC.

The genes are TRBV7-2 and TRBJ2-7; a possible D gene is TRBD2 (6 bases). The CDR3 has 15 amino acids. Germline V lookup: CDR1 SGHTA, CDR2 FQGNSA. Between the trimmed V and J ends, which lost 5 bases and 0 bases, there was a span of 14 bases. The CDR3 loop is CASSPVSGSSYEQYF. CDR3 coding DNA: TGTGCCAGCAGCCCCGTTAGCGGAAGCTCCTACGAGCAGTACTTC.

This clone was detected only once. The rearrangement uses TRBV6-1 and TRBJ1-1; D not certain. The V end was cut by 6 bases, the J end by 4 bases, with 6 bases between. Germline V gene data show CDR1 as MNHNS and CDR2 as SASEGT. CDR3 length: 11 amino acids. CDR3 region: CASRGGTEAFF. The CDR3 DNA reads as TGTGCCAGCAGGGGAGGCACTGAAGCTTTCTTT.

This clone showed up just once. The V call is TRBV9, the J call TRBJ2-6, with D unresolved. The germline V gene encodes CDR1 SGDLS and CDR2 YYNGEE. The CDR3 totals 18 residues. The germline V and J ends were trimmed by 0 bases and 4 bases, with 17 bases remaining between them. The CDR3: CASSVDPADGSGANVLTF. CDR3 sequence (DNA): TGTGCCAGCAGCGTAGACCCCGCGGACGGTTCGGGGGCCAACGTCCTGACTTTC.

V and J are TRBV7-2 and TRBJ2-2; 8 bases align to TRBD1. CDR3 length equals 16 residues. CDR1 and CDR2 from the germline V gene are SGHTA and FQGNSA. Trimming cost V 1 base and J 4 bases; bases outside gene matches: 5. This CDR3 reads CASSLGRQGPTGELFF. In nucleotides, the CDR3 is TGTGCCAGCAGCTTAGGTCGACAGGGGCCCACCGGGGAGCTGTTTTTT.

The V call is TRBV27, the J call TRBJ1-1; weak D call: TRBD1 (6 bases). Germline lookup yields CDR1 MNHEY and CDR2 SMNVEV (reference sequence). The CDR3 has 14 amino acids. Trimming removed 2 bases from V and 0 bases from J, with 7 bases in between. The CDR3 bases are TGTGCCAGCAGTTTAGGGGGCTTGAACACTGAAGCTTTCTTT. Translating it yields CASSLGGLNTEAFF.

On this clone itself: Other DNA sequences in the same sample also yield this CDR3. CDR3 nucleotide sequence: TGTGCCAGCAGCTTGGGAAATGAGCAGTTCTTC. It is translated as CASSLGNEQFF. The chain recombines TRBV5-6 with TRBJ2-1; D is uncertain. V shed 0 bases and J shed 7 bases, with 2 bases lying between them. The CDR3 runs 11 residues. Germline V lookup: CDR1 SGHDT, CDR2 YYEEEE.

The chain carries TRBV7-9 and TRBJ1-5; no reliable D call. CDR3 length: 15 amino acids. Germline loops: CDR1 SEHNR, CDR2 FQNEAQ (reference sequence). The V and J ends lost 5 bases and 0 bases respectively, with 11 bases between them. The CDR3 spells CASSNTRYSNQPQHF. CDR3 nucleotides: TGTGCCAGCAGCAACACCAGGTATAGCAATCAGCCCCAGCATTTT.

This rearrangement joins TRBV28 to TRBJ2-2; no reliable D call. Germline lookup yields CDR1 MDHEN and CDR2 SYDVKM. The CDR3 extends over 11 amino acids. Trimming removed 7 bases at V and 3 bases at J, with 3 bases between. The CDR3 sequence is CASTYTGELFF. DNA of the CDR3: TGTGCCAGCACATACACCGGGGAGCTGTTTTTT.

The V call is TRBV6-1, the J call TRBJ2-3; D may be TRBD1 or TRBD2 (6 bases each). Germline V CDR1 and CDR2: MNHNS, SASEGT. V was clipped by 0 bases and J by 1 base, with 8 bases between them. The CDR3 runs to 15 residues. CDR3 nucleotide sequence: TGTGCCAGCAGTGAAGCGAGGGGGGGCACAGATACGCAGTATTTT. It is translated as CASSEARGGTDTQYF.

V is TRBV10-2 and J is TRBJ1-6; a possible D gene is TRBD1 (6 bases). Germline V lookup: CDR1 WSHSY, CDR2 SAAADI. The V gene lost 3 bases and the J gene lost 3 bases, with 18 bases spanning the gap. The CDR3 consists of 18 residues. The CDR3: CASSDPRPDRLYNSPLHF. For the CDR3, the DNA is TGCGCCAGCAGTGACCCCCGACCCGACAGGCTCTATAATTCACCCCTCCACTTT.